These 6 T cell receptor beta chains came from one sample sequenced in a study of shared clonotypes between healthy human individuals (dated by TCRdb to 2019 to 2021). Library construction relied on the immunoSEQ multiplex PCR assay. The table was pulled from immuneACCESS by TCRdb, which kept in-frame rearrangements only. Such tables lose some clones; where checked, under half of the loss comes from unresolved V genes, and the rest has no known cause. This sample holds about 2.1 million clones; around 93% were observed only once. In total, the top ten clones hold roughly 1.7% of the sample. For the CD8 naive samples, CD45RO-negative cells were positively selected for CCR7, yielding a CD45RA+CCR7+ population from which TemRA cells were excluded. Sequences were obtained from naive CD8+ T cells from PBMCs. In light of the paper, this sample's cell subset or site label describes: CD45RA+CCR7+. The source of these receptors is a man between 18 and 35 years old in good health. Some clones in this sample may be carry-over from other donors' samples.

Regarding this clone: Other DNA sequences within the sample encode an identical CDR3. The rearrangement uses TRBV9 and TRBJ2-1; weak D call: TRBD2 (6 bases). This CDR3 comprises 14 residues. Per the germline V gene, CDR1 is SGDLS and CDR2 is YYNGEE. Trimming left V 0 bases short and J 5 bases short, with 9 bases between. In DNA, the CDR3 is TGTGCCAGCAGCGTAGGTGGCGGGAACAATGAGCAGTTCTTC. As protein: CASSVGGGNNEQFF.

This sequence joins TRBV4-1 and TRBJ1-4; 8 nucleotides match TRBD1. Trimming removed 4 bases from V and 8 bases from J; junction bases left unmatched: 6. The CDR3 consists of 14 residues. Germline CDR1 is MGHRA and CDR2 is YSYEKL. DNA for the CDR3: TGCGCCAGCAGCCCCCGACAGGGGAGGGAAAAACTGTTTTTT. Translation: CASSPRQGREKLFF.

The chain recombines TRBV2 with TRBJ1-1, with D uncertain. V lost 0 bases, J lost 0 bases, and 11 bases lay in between. CDR3 length equals 16 residues. Germline loops: CDR1 SNHLY, CDR2 FYNNEI. The CDR3 spells CASSEALLGMNTEAFF. The CDR3 nucleotides are TGTGCCAGCAGTGAAGCGCTTCTAGGTATGAACACTGAAGCTTTCTTT.

The V and J genes are TRBV25-1 and TRBJ2-7; 8 nucleotides align to TRBD2. In germline, CDR1 is MGHDK, CDR2 SYGVNS. This CDR3 region has 14 residues. The V segment lost 3 bases and the J segment 3 bases; nucleotides outside the gene matches: 4. CDR3 amino acids: CASSDLAGGYEQYF. CDR3 in DNA: TGTGCCAGCAGTGATCTCGCGGGAGGCTACGAGCAGTACTTC.

V and J are TRBV11-3 and TRBJ2-7; 15 bases fit TRBD2. Germline CDR1 and CDR2: SGHNT and YENEEA. The trim removed 0 bases at V and 4 bases at J, leaving 1 base unmatched. This CDR3 has 16 residues. The DNA for the CDR3 is TGTGCCAGCAGCTTAGATGGGACTAGCGGGAGGTACGAGCAGTACTTC. Protein: CASSLDGTSGRYEQYF.

The chain links TRBV7-8 to TRBJ2-1; D tentatively fits TRBD1 or TRBD2 (7 bases each). The CDR3 contains 18 residues. Germline-derived CDR1 and CDR2 are SGHVS and FQNEAQ. V dropped 5 bases and J dropped 6 bases, with 26 bases sitting between them. Written as DNA, the CDR3 is TGTGCCAGCAGCCAATTCAGGGGGGAGGGCCCCTTACGCAATGAGCAGTTCTTC. This codes for CASSQFRGEGPLRNEQFF.